This T cell receptor beta chain was recovered during a study of cytomegalovirus exposure and HLA in healthy donors (dated by TCRdb to between 2016 and 2019). About the full investigation: According to an earlier analysis of 587 of the donors, about 179 million T cells yielded 117 million unique TCR beta sequences and 250 to 350 Gb of sequence data. A separate validation cohort of roughly 120 different subjects was used in addition to the roughly 670-subject first cohort. Genome-wide SNP genotypes for about 60% of the 666 donors were used in a later genetic analysis, which treated that subset as a discovery cohort. The study combined high-throughput TCR immunosequencing, statistical association of individual TCRs with disease status, and machine learning to predict cytomegalovirus infection status. Across roughly 420 genotyped donors of the cohort, an average of roughly 200,000 unique TCR beta nucleotide sequences per donor were sequenced, and roughly 20% of those sequences were non-productive. Every discovery cohort repertoire had been produced on one sequencing platform. Of the 350 to 450 genotyped donors, more than 75% were placed in the genetic ancestry cluster associated with self-reported Caucasian donors. The T cell repertoires of 666 subjects were profiled by immunosequencing and related to cytomegalovirus serostatus. An earlier analysis of around 580 of the donors used high-throughput TCR beta sequencing to judge whether each TCR beta V gene segment behaved as functional or pseudogenic. Four to six DR-DQ haplotypes were handled as single units for association and clustering, since linkage in the cohort was strong. The study aimed to test whether cataloging public T cell receptors could reveal signatures of past pathogen exposure. Donor age, sex, ethnicity and CMV serostatus were compiled together with the repertoire data. The number of typed donors differed by locus: roughly 620-630 for A, B, C, DRB1 and DQB1; some 540 for DQA1; about 600 for DPA1; and 400 to 480 for DPB1. HLA typing covered class I and class II loci at four-digit resolution. To study patterns of TCR occurrence, a later analysis re-analyzed previously published TCR beta repertoires from 550 to 800 donors and added high-resolution HLA genotyping. About 280 gigabases of sequencing data and 70 million to 85 million unique TCR sequences were included in an early release covering under 650 HLA-typed donors. In the later analysis, no new phenotypic data were used to find candidate immune exposures; instead, reliance was placed on TCR beta sequences and their occurrence across donors. What the work shows at the level of the full study, not this receptor alone: In both the original and validation cohorts, the classifier was reported to diagnose cytomegalovirus status with high specificity and sensitivity. Over 15 rarely observed V segments, including chromosome 9 orphons, were excluded from the earlier analysis of approximately 500 of the donors because counts were too low. A further reported finding was that TCR beta sequences accurately predicted the HLA-A and HLA-B alleles for most subjects in the first cohort. Strong co-occurrence of HLA alleles, especially DR and DQ, made assigning TCR associations to individual alleles difficult. A cluster of highly shared sequence variants was judged likely to represent a technical artifact of the sequencing pipeline. V-gene and J-gene trimming of TCR beta chains was associated with a missense DCLRE1C variant in a later genetic analysis, and the association was replicated in an independent cohort. It was suggested by the authors that the approach could potentially be generalized to other disease states and immunological phenotypes. Correlated functional status among segregating V segments might reflect linkage disequilibrium, but an unknown experimental factor could not be ruled out. In an earlier analysis of about 540 of the donors, most TCR beta V segments were observed in productive rearrangements about 90% or about 30% of the time, broadly matching IMGT annotations. Because HLA typing was missing for some donors at each locus, association tests included only the typed subset. In the study, some 160 TCR beta chains were listed as associated with cytomegalovirus. This cohort had only TCR beta chains sequenced, and the lack of alpha or paired-chain data limited which features could be detected. According to a later analysis, most CMV-associated TCR beta chains appeared to be HLA-restricted, and the HLA associations seemed to be driven largely by CMV exposure. Some IMGT-functional V segments, including TRBV6-2 and TRBV6-3, could not be told apart with the 87-base-pair reads, so those segments were excluded. The only immune exposure information available for the cohort was CMV serostatus. Compared with the roughly 700-donor mean, donors in an Asian-associated ancestry cluster had fewer N-insertions in productive TCRs, according to a later genetic analysis. A later analysis found that TCR association rates varied across HLA loci, with DRB1 alleles showing the most associated TCRs and HLA-C alleles the fewest. In a later analysis, HLA-associated TCR beta chains were found to be more clonally expanded and to have lower generation probabilities than equally common non-associated chains. Roughly uniform sequencing depth across donors was assumed in presence/absence analyses, although this assumption may not hold. While some public TCRs were present in many individuals, most TCR sequences turned up only very rarely across donors. Three of the identified cytomegalovirus-associated TCR beta chains were confirmed in vitro to be specific for cytomegalovirus antigens. A later analysis reported that several top co-occurrence clusters appeared linked to parvovirus B19, influenza, CMV and Epstein-Barr virus. At a false discovery rate of 0.05, a later analysis linked 16,951 TCR beta sequences to specific HLA alleles.

The germline V gene encodes CDR1 LGHNA and CDR2 YSLEER. Including cysteine and phenylalanine, the CDR3 has 16 amino acids. Solely the CDR3 DNA is kept, with 48 bases framed from the first base. Library prep was done by the immunoSEQ multiplex PCR assay. For the multiplex PCR, a mixture combining 60 forward primers for TCR Vbeta segments and 13 reverse primers for TCR Jbeta segments was used. The CDR3 region of rearranged TCR beta genes was amplified from genomic DNA by a multiplex PCR assay. The amplified TCR beta libraries were sequenced on the Illumina HiSeq System as 87-base-pair reads. The original pipeline was this. Across the roughly 600 repertoires, a later analysis counted tens of millions of unique TCR beta chains, about 10 million of which were shared by at least two donors. Raw reads were error-corrected and collapsed into unique sequences with a nearest-neighbor algorithm that merged closely related sequences to remove PCR and sequencing errors. To assign V, D and J gene segments, CDR3 sequences were aligned to IMGT reference sequences. For a sequence to be retained, a match of at least six nucleotides to both a V gene segment and a J gene segment was required. A rearrangement counted as productive if the CDR3 had no stop codons and remained in frame with V and J, and every other rearrangement counted as non-productive. CDR3 was defined by IMGT convention, running from the second conserved V-encoded cysteine to the conserved J-encoded phenylalanine. The earlier analysis of fewer than 700 of the donors excluded sequences that lacked an unambiguous match to a single V gene segment. An earlier analysis of 587 of the donors called V segments functional above 56.7% productive rearrangements and segregating when the between-donor standard deviation exceeded 5%. A statistical classification framework was developed to diagnose cytomegalovirus status using the catalog of TCR beta chain sequences. In a later analysis, V and J genes were assigned by comparing TCR nucleotide sequences against IMGT/GENE-DB human TR gene sequences. Using the TCRdist pipeline, a later analysis assigned CDR3 sequences along with most-parsimonious VDJ recombination scenarios. In a later analysis, each TCR beta chain was defined by its CDR3 amino acid sequence together with its V-gene family, and reads lacking a unique V-gene family were excluded. To address suspected cross-contamination and a sequencing artifact, a later analysis removed roughly 580 highly shared, low-generation-probability nucleotide sequences. A later analysis calculated a clonal expansion index for each public chain from normalized within-repertoire ranks of inferred template counts. Generation probabilities in a later analysis came from a VDJ recombination model fitted to out-of-frame rearrangements, and those results were checked against IGoR. A later analysis scored TCR-TCR, TCR-HLA and TCR-CMV co-occurrence with hypergeometric tests, applying a repertoire-size bias correction to TCR pairs. False discovery rates were estimated in a later analysis by permuting HLA or CMV assignments 20 times. In a later analysis, co-occurring TCRs were grouped using DBSCAN, with TCRdist sequence similarity added in when clustering inside HLA-allele-positive subsets. For co-occurrence clustering, repertoires with fewer than 30,000 or more than 120,000 public chains were excluded, along with 4 to 6 repertoires with anomalous nucleotide sharing. TCRdb limited this immuneACCESS table to in-frame rearrangements with V and J called. A share of clones is missing; checked studies link under half to unresolved V genes, and the rest is unexplained. V, J and clone size derive from that table, while D and trimming were established from the DNA sequence. Across this sample there are around 180,000 clones, with around 79% seen only once. The ten largest clones represent under 0.75% of the sample.

In the case of this clone: This receptor's antigen is unknown. No base quality values were provided; no much bigger clone lies one nucleotide off.

In total, 600 or so healthy bone marrow donors made up the cohort. At the time of sampling, every cohort member was nominally healthy, though immune exposures that went unrecorded were likely present. The donor tested CMV seronegative, placing the donor among the 352 seronegative members of the cohort. Every donor gave a peripheral blood sample, and the peripheral blood mononuclear cells from that sample were used for TCR beta sequencing. Genomic DNA extraction from the blood cell samples was performed with the Qiagen DNeasy Blood Extraction Kit. This sequence originates from a middle-aged woman in good health and CMV-seronegative. Sequencing was done on a sample of PBMCs. Recombination linked TRBV4-3 to TRBJ2-5; a weak D assignment points to TRBD1 (5 bases agree). The J call is doubtful: the DNA matches TRBJ2-7 better. CDR3 protein: CASSQSAPARGYEQYF. DNA sequence: TGCGCCAGCAGCCAAAGCGCCCCAGCTAGGGGATACGAGCAGTACTTC.